This T cell receptor beta chain comes out of a study of T-cell memory formation after mild COVID-19. Study details: TCR clusters showed largely donor specificity. Study observations and caveats: Second-wave clones that peaked on day 37 lacked confirmed SARS-CoV-2 specificity.

Turning to this clonotype: The antigen is not known.

The V and J ends lost 2 bases and 1 base, in that order; junction bases with no gene match: 2. Looked up from germline, CDR1 is MNHEY and CDR2 is SVGAGI. The CDR3 sequence is 16 residues long. TCRdb re-called the 5' RACE reads with MiXCR, one entry per CDR3 protein. In the table there are some 280,000 distinct CDR3 sequences, roughly 15% of which are singletons. V is TRBV6-5 and J is TRBJ2-2, with TRBD1 identical over 9 bases. Sequenced sample: PBMCs or a T cell subset sorted from them (not recorded which). The clonotype was recovered from a man younger than 30 who had mild COVID-19 (a few samples of this study predate the infection). Cell type and time point are not known. The CDR3 spells CASSYRGQGNTGELFF. As DNA, the CDR3 is TGTGCCAGCAGTTACCGGGGACAGGGGAACACCGGGGAGCTGTTTTTT.